One and the same sample provided the 30 T cell receptor beta chains below, sequenced in a study of T cells in Graves' hyperthyroidism and ophthalmopathy. Researchers amplified the TCR beta CDR3 regions from RNA transcripts. First-round RT-PCR targeting the TCR CDR3 was performed with the HTBI primer set. TCRdb used MiXCR to reprocess the multiplex PCR reads, holding one entry per CDR3 protein. The sample records approximately 740,000 distinct CDR3 sequences, 12% to 15% being singletons. The sample was blood. The receptors here all came from a woman aged 18-30 years with Graves' hyperthyroidism.

This clonotype was seen more than once but under ten times. This chain uses TRBV7-9 with TRBJ1-4, with D possibly being TRBD1 (5 bases). Trimming left V 2 bases short and J 7 bases short, with 11 bases between. This CDR3 contains 14 residues. CDR1 and CDR2 from the germline V gene are SEHNR and FQNEAQ (reference sequence). DNA of the CDR3: TGTGCCAGCAGCTTAAAGTCTGGGGGTGAAAAACTGTTTTTT. This translates into CASSLKSGGEKLFF. Drawing the rest from reference TRBV7-9 and TRBJ1-4, the complete variable domain is DTGVSQNPRHKITKRGQNVTFRCDPISEHNRLYWYRQTLGQGPEFLTYFQNEAQLEKSRLLSDRFSAERPKGSFSTLEIQRTEQGDSAMYLCASSLKSGGEKLFFGSGTQLSVL.

Ten or more counts support this clonotype. V is TRBV18 and J is TRBJ1-5; tentative D call: TRBD1 (5 bases). The CDR3 sequence is 13 residues long. Trimming pared 6 bases from V and 5 bases from J, leaving 11 bases between. Germline V lookup: CDR1 KGHSH, CDR2 LQKENI. The CDR3 spells CASSPRDDQPQHF. CDR3 bases: TGTGCCAGCTCTCCAAGGGACGATCAGCCCCAGCATTTT. Full variable domain (remainder filled in from reference TRBV18 and TRBJ1-5): NAGVMQNPRHLVRRRGQEARLRCSPMKGHSHVYWYRQLPEEGLKFMVYLQKENIIDESGMPKERFSAEFPKEGPSILRIQQVVRGDSAAYFCASSPRDDQPQHFGDGTRLSIL.

V gene TRBV4-2 combines with J gene TRBJ1-1, with D hard to call. CDR1 and CDR2 from the germline V gene are LGHNA and YNFKEQ. The CDR3 spans 15 residues. The V gene lost 0 bases and the J gene lost 1 base, with 9 bases spanning the gap. DNA of the CDR3: TGTGCCAGCAGCCAAGAAAAGGGAGCGAACACTGAAGCTTTCTTT. This codes for CASSQEKGANTEAFF.

For the CDR3, the DNA is TGTGCCAGCAGTTACCCCCAAAGGACTAGCGGGAGCTCCTACAATGAGCAGTTCTTC. Translated, it gives CASSYPQRTSGSSYNEQFF. The chain carries TRBV6-2 or TRBV6-3 and TRBJ2-1, with 13 nucleotides matching TRBD2. Germline V gene data show CDR1 as MNHEY and CDR2 as SVGEGT. J was trimmed by 0 bases and V by 2 bases; bases with no gene match: 7. This CDR3 has 19 amino acids.

Worth noting for this clonotype: Being one base from a much bigger clone, this may be a read error. V usage is TRBV30 and J usage is TRBJ2-1, with D hard to call. Germline assignment: CDR1 GTSNPN and CDR2 SVGIG (reference sequence). V was cut by 5 bases and J by 0 bases, with 11 bases left in between. This CDR3 is built from 14 residues. The CDR3 loop reads CAWGDVSSYNEQFF. In DNA form, the CDR3 reads TGTGCCTGGGGTGATGTGAGCTCCTACAATGAGCAGTTCTTC.

This clonotype was picked up many times. The rearrangement joins TRBV2 to TRBJ1-1; a possible D gene is TRBD1 (5 bases). Germline CDR1 is SNHLY and CDR2 is FYNNEI. The CDR3 totals 16 residues. V was clipped by 2 bases and J by 1 base, with 14 bases between them. DNA of the CDR3: TGTGCCAGCAGTGAACTATGGGGGTCCGAGAACACTGAAGCTTTCTTT. Residues: CASSELWGSENTEAFF.

This clonotype was seen more than once but under ten times. The rearrangement uses TRBV20-1 and TRBJ2-7; 10 bases map to TRBD1. Unmatched junction bases numbered 5, after V lost 6 bases and J lost 6 bases. The CDR3 loop spans 12 amino acids. The V gene's germline CDR1 is DFQATT and CDR2 SNEGSKA (reference sequence). In nucleotides, the CDR3 is TGCAGTGCCATGGGACAGGGGATCGAGCAGTACTTC. The encoded protein is CSAMGQGIEQYF.

In its sample, this clonotype was seen a few times. The V gene is TRBV5-5, the J gene TRBJ1-2, with unresolved D. The V gene's germline CDR1 is SGHKS and CDR2 YYEKEE (reference sequence). V lost 0 bases to trimming and J lost 2 bases, with 5 bases between them. The CDR3 spans 13 residues. CDR3: CASSLDMNYGYTF. DNA of the CDR3: TGTGCCAGCAGCTTGGATATGAACTATGGCTACACCTTC.

As regards this clonotype: One base away lies a much larger clone, so this may be a sequencing read error. The CDR3 does not close with the conserved phenylalanine or tryptophan, likely indicating a read error. The CDR3, as DNA: TGTGCCAGCAGCTTCTTGACAGATACGCAGTATCTT. Its protein is CASSFLTDTQYL. This rearrangement joins TRBV11-2 to TRBJ2-3; D gene uncertain. The CDR3 contains 12 residues. CDR1 is SGHAT, CDR2 FQNNGV, per germline. Trimming stripped 3 bases from V and 3 bases from J, with 4 bases between.

This clonotype was observed at least ten times. V usage is TRBV4-1 and J usage is TRBJ2-4, with D uncertain. Germline V CDR1 and CDR2: MGHRA, YSYEKL. The CDR3 runs to 13 residues. Between the trimmed V and J ends, which lost 3 bases and 6 bases, there was a span of 9 bases. CDR3 protein: CASSHGDLNIQYF. In DNA form, the CDR3 reads TGCGCCAGCAGCCACGGAGACTTAAACATTCAGTACTTC.

This clonotype was recorded many times. The chain recombines TRBV3-1 with TRBJ2-1; D remains ambiguous. V lost 5 bases and J 6 bases, leaving 8 bases between the germline ends. Germline values: CDR1 LGHDT, CDR2 YNNKEL (reference sequence). The CDR3 extends over 12 amino acids. The CDR3 protein is CASSKGSNEQFF. The CDR3 DNA sequence: TGTGCCAGCAGCAAAGGATCCAATGAGCAGTTCTTC.

The table lists this clonotype with many counts. The J gene is TRBJ2-1, the V gene TRBV11-3; 7 bases map to TRBD2. CDR1 is SGHNT, CDR2 YENEEA, per germline. V lost 0 bases, J lost 6 bases, and 14 bases stayed unmatched. The CDR3 covers 18 residues. The CDR3 DNA sequence: TGTGCCAGCAGCTTAGATCTCCTAGCGGAGCCCCGGGGCAATGAGCAGTTCTTC. It encodes CASSLDLLAEPRGNEQFF. The whole variable domain, remainder taken from reference TRBV11-3 and TRBJ2-1, is EAGVVQSPRYKIIEKKQPVAFWCNPISGHNTLYWYLQNLGQGPELLIRYENEEAVDDSQLPKDRFSAERLKGVDSTLKIQPAELGDSAVYLCASSLDLLAEPRGNEQFFGPGTRLTVL.

V gene TRBV9 combines with J gene TRBJ2-5, with 7 bases identical to TRBD1. Germline CDR1 reads SGDLS; CDR2 reads YYNGEE. Germline trimming cut 4 bases from V and 0 bases from J; bases unmatched to any gene: 6. The CDR3 is 15 amino acids. CDR3 region: CASSPGQRDQETQYF. CDR3 DNA: TGTGCCAGCAGCCCGGGACAGAGAGACCAAGAGACCCAGTACTTC. The full variable domain, in which reference TRBV9 and TRBJ2-5 provide the parts outside the CDR3, is DSGVTQTPKHLITATGQRVTLRCSPRSGDLSVYWYQQSLDQGLQFLIQYYNGEERAKGNILERFSAQQFPDLHSELNLSSLELGDSALYFCASSPGQRDQETQYFGPGTRLLVL.

The chain joins TRBV12-3 or TRBV12-4 to TRBJ2-7, with a weak D call TRBD2 (6 bases). This CDR3 has 13 residues. Trimming took off 5 bases at V and 3 bases at J, with 11 bases between the two ends. The CDR3 coding sequence is TGTGCCAGCAGTCGGGAGAGGAGCTACGAGCAGTACTTC. Translation: CASSRERSYEQYF.

This clonotype was counted many times. J is TRBJ1-5 and V is TRBV7-2; the D gene is possibly TRBD1 (6 bases). The V end lost 1 base, the J end lost 3 bases, and 10 bases lay between the germline ends. This CDR3 spans 15 amino acids. The germline gives CDR1 SGHTA, CDR2 FQGNSA. CDR3 loop: CASSLGGRINQPQHF. CDR3 sequence (DNA): TGTGCCAGCAGCTTAGGGGGGCGGATCAATCAGCCCCAGCATTTT.

In its sample, this clonotype was seen a few times. The chain employs TRBV29-1 and TRBJ1-3; no firm D call. Between the trimmed V and J ends, which lost 7 bases and 0 bases, there was a span of 16 bases. Per germline, CDR1 SQVTM and CDR2 ANQGSEA. The length of the CDR3 is 15 residues. The CDR3 here is CSARSGVTSGNTIYF. Here the CDR3 DNA reads TGCAGCGCCAGATCTGGGGTCACCTCTGGAAACACCATATATTTT.

This clonotype was observed many times. The chain employs TRBV18 and TRBJ2-5, with D possibly being TRBD1 or TRBD2 (5 bases each). V lost 3 bases, J lost 1 base, and 12 bases lay in between. The CDR3 spans 15 residues. Germline loops: CDR1 KGHSH, CDR2 LQKENI. CDR3 amino acids: CASSPQGAGQETQYF. DNA of the CDR3: TGTGCCAGCTCACCGCAGGGTGCGGGCCAAGAGACCCAGTACTTC.

This clonotype was seen ten or more times. The V call is TRBV29-1, the J call TRBJ1-2, with D perhaps matching TRBD1 (6 bases). Trimming shortened V by 0 bases and J by 7 bases, and 15 bases separated the two germline ends. CDR1 and CDR2 from the germline V gene are SQVTM and ANQGSEA. The length of the CDR3 is 14 residues. CDR3 coding DNA: TGCAGCGTTGAAGAAACAGGGCAGGGTTTTGGCTACACCTTC. Its protein is CSVEETGQGFGYTF.

This clonotype was detected many times. The chain employs TRBV12-3 or TRBV12-4 and TRBJ2-1, with TRBD2 as a possible D gene (6 bases). CDR3 length: 16 residues. Trimming took off 4 bases at V and 6 bases at J, with 19 bases between the two ends. The CDR3 DNA is TGTGCCAGCAGTTCCCCGTGGAGGGTTGCTATCAATGAGCAGTTCTTC. It specifies CASSSPWRVAINEQFF.

Details on this clonotype: This may arise from a read error, as a much more abundant clone is one base away. The conserved phenylalanine or tryptophan is not found at the CDR3 terminus, so this likely reflects a read error. The rearrangement uses TRBV7-2 and TRBJ2-3, with no clear D. V lost 3 bases and J 1 base, leaving 11 bases between the germline ends. Germline V gene sequence: CDR1 SGHTA, CDR2 FQGNSA. This CDR3 has 15 amino acids. CDR3 loop: CASSFQLSGTDTQYL. The CDR3, as DNA: TGTGCCAGCAGCTTCCAATTATCCGGCACAGATACGCAGTATCTT.

This clonotype showed up many times. This chain joins TRBV28 and TRBJ2-3; possible D gene TRBD1, 6 bases. CDR3 length equals 20 residues. Trimming took 7 bases from V and 4 from J, leaving 33 bases between them. Germline assignment: CDR1 MDHEN and CDR2 SYDVKM. The CDR3 DNA follows: TGTGCCAGCACTGTTCAAGGGACACCGGGCCCTCCGACGGAGGCAGATACGCAGTATTTT. Translation: CASTVQGTPGPPTEADTQYF.

V is TRBV27 and J is TRBJ2-1; 9 positions match TRBD2. Per the germline V gene, CDR1 is MNHEY and CDR2 is SMNVEV (reference sequence). V was clipped by 8 bases and J by 0 bases; unmatched bases: 8. The CDR3 totals 16 residues. The CDR3 DNA reads TGTGCCAGCCATGAGCGGGGGGTGAGCTCCTACAATGAGCAGTTCTTC. Protein: CASHERGVSSYNEQFF.

On this clonotype itself: This may be a read error, as it is one base from a much larger clone. The CDR3 here is CASSRDGISYEQYF. CDR3 in DNA: TGTGCCAGCAGCCGGGACGGGATCTCCTACGAGCAGTACTTC. V gene TRBV7-8 combines with J gene TRBJ2-7; TRBD1 or TRBD2 may be the D gene (5 bases each). Deletions cut 5 bases from V and 0 bases from J, with 11 bases between. CDR1 is SGHVS, CDR2 FQNEAQ, per germline. The CDR3 has 14 amino acids.

This clonotype was detected ten times or more. The CDR3 bases are TGCAGCGTTGAAGGTCTAGCGGGAGGCCGCTCCTACAATGAGCAGTTCTTC. It encodes CSVEGLAGGRSYNEQFF. The V and J genes are TRBV29-1 and TRBJ2-1, with 11 bases fitting TRBD2. V was pared by 1 base and J by 0 bases, with 5 bases of the junction left unmatched. This CDR3 spans 17 amino acids. The germline V gene encodes CDR1 SQVTM and CDR2 ANQGSEA.

On this clonotype itself: This may come from a read error, since a much larger clone is one base off. This likely comes from a read error, as the CDR3 has no conserved phenylalanine or tryptophan at its end. The chain couples TRBV2 to TRBJ2-1; 11 nucleotides match TRBD2. Trimming took 6 bases from V and 4 from J; bases not matched to a gene: 8. Germline CDR1 is SNHLY and CDR2 is FYNNEI. CDR3 length equals 16 residues. This CDR3 reads CASRATLAGEYNEQFS. As DNA, the CDR3 is TGTGCCAGCAGGGCCACACTAGCGGGAGAGTACAATGAGCAGTTCTCC.

This clonotype was recorded at least ten times. The chain employs TRBV7-3 and TRBJ2-5; D is ambiguous. The CDR3 spans 13 residues. Germline V gives CDR1 SGHTA, CDR2 FQGTGA. V shed 3 bases and J shed 4 bases, with 9 bases lying between them. In DNA form, the CDR3 reads TGTGCCAGCAGCTTTTCCCCGTTAGAGACCCAGTACTTC. This sequence encodes CASSFSPLETQYF.

This clonotype appeared many times. V gene TRBV3-1 combines with J gene TRBJ2-1, with D hard to call. This CDR3 comprises 16 residues. V was pared by 0 bases and J by 0 bases, with 9 bases between. Germline CDR1 and CDR2: LGHDT and YNNKEL (reference sequence). DNA of the CDR3: TGTGCCAGCAGCCAAGATTACGGCAGCTCCTACAATGAGCAGTTCTTC. Translating gives CASSQDYGSSYNEQFF.

This clonotype was counted ten times or more. The J gene is TRBJ2-3, the V gene TRBV28; 11 nucleotides agree with TRBD2. Germline loops: CDR1 MDHEN, CDR2 SYDVKM. The CDR3 contains 15 residues. The V and J ends lost 5 bases and 4 bases, in that order; junction bases with no gene match: 5. In nucleotides, the CDR3 is TGTGCCAGCAGTCTCCGACTAGCGGGGCCAGATACGCAGTATTTT. As protein: CASSLRLAGPDTQYF.

There are a few counts of this clonotype. CDR3 protein: CASSPVRDREGQPQHF. For the CDR3, the DNA is TGTGCCAGTAGTCCCGTTCGAGACAGGGAAGGTCAGCCCCAGCATTTT. This chain connects TRBV19 to TRBJ1-5, with TRBD1 identical over 7 bases. From germline, CDR1 is LNHDA and CDR2 SQIVND (reference sequence). V shed 5 bases and J 6 bases; nucleotides not matched to a gene: 13. This CDR3 comprises 16 residues.

This clonotype was seen more than once but under ten times. V usage is TRBV19 and J usage is TRBJ1-5; D remains ambiguous. V lost 2 bases to trimming and J lost 2 bases, with 7 bases between them. Germline V lookup: CDR1 LNHDA, CDR2 SQIVND (reference sequence). The CDR3 contains 14 residues. The CDR3 bases are TGTGCCAGTAGTATAAGTTGGGGCAATCAGCCCCAGCATTTT. Translated: CASSISWGNQPQHF.